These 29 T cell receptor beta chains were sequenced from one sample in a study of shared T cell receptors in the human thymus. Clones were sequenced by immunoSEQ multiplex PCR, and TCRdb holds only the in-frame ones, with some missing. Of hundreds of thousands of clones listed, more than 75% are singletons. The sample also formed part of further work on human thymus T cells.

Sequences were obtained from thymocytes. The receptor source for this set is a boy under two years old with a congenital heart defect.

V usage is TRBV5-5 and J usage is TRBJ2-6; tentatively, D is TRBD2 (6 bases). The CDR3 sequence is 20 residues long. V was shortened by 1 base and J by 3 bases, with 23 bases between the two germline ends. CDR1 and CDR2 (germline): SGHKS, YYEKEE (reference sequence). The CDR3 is CASSLSSGPGLGGGANVLTF. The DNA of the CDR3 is TGTGCCAGCAGCTTGAGTTCGGGACCCGGTTTGGGAGGTGGGGCCAACGTCCTGACTTTC.

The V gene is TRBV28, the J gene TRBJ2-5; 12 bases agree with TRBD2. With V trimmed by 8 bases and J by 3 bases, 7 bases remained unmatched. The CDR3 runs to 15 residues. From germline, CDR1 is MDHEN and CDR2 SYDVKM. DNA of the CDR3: TGTGCCAGCGCAGCTCCTAGCGGGGGGGAAGAGACCCAGTACTTC. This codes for CASAAPSGGEETQYF.

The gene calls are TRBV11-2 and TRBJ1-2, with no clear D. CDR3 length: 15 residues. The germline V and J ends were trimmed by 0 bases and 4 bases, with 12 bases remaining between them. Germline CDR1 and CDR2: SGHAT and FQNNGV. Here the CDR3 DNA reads TGTGCCAGCAGCTTAGATCGGGTCGGTGCCTATGGCTACACCTTC. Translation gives CASSLDRVGAYGYTF.

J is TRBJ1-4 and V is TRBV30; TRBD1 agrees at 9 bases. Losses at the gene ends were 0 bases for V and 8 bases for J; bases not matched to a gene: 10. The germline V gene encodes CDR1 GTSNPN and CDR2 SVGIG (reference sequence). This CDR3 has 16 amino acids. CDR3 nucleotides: TGTGCCTGGAGTGTACGGAGGGACAGGGTGGGGGAAAAACTGTTTTTT. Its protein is CAWSVRRDRVGEKLFF. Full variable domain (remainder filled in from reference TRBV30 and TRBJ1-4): SQTIHQWPATLVQPVGSPLSLECTVEGTSNPNLYWYRQAAGRGLQLLFYSVGIGQISSEVPQNLSASRPQDRQFILSSKKLLLSDSGFYLCAWSVRRDRVGEKLFFGSGTQLSVL.

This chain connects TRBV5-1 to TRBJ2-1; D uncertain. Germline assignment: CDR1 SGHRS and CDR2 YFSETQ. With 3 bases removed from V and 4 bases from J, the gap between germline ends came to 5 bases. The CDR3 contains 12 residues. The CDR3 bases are TGCGCCAGCAGCTCCACTTACAATGAGCAGTTCTTC. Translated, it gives CASSSTYNEQFF.

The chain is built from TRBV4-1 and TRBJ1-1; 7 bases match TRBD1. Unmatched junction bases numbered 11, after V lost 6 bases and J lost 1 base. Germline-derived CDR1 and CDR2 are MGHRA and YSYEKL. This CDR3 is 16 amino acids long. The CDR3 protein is CASRPTPGQPNTEAFF. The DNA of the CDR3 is TGCGCCAGCAGGCCAACTCCGGGACAGCCGAACACTGAAGCTTTCTTT.

The CDR3 loop is CASSPYTDTQYF. In nucleotides, the CDR3 is TGTGCCAGCAGCCCCTACACAGATACGCAGTATTTT. The chain has TRBV7-6 and TRBJ2-3; D remains unclear. The V gene's germline CDR1 is SGHVS and CDR2 FNYEAQ. Trimming shortened V by 5 bases and J by 2 bases, and 5 bases separated the two germline ends. This CDR3 has 12 amino acids.

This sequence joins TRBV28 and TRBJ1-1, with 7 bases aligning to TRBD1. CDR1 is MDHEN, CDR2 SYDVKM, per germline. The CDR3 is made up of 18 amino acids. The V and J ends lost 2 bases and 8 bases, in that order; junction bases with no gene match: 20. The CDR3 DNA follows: TGTGCCAGCAGTTTAAGAGCCGGGAGTAGATCACCGGACAGGGAAGCTTTCTTT. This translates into CASSLRAGSRSPDREAFF.

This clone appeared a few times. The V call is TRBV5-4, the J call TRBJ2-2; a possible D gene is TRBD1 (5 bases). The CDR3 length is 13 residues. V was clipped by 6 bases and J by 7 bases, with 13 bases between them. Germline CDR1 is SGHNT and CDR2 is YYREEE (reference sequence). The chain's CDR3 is CASTPGLIGELFF. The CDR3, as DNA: TGTGCCAGCACCCCAGGGTTAATCGGGGAGCTGTTTTTT.

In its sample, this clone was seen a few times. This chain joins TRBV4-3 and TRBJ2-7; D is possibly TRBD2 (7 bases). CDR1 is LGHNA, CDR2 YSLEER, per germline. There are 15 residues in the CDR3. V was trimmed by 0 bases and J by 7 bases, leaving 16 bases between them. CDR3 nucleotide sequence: TGCGCCAGCAGCCAAGAGCGGGGGCCCCTCGCGGAGCAGTACTTC. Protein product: CASSQERGPLAEQYF.

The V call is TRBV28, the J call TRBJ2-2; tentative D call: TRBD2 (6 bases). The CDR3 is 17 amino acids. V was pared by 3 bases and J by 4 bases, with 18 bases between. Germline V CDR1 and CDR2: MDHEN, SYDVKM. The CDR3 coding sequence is TGTGCCAGCAGTTTCCAGCTAGCGCAACCCCCCACCGGGGAGCTGTTTTTT. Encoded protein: CASSFQLAQPPTGELFF.

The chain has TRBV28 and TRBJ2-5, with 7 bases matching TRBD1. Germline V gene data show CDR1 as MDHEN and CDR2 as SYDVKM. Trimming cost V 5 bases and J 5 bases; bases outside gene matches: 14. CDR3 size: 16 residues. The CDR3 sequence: CASSGQGTDQMETQYF. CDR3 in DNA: TGTGCCAGCAGTGGGCAGGGGACAGACCAGATGGAGACCCAGTACTTC.

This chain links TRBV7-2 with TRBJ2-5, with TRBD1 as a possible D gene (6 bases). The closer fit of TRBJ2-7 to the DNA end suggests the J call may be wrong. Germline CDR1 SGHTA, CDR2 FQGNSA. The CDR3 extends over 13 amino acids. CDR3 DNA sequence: TGTGCCAGCAGCTTAGTAGGGGGAAACGAGCAGTACTTC. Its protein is CASSLVGGNEQYF.

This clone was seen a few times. CDR3: CASSLCVRQETQYF. CDR3 nucleotides: TGTGCCAGCAGTTTATGCGTCAGACAAGAGACCCAGTACTTC. This chain uses TRBV28 with TRBJ2-5; D is ambiguous. Trimming left V 0 bases short and J 2 bases short, with 7 bases between. Germline values: CDR1 MDHEN, CDR2 SYDVKM. There are 14 residues in the CDR3.

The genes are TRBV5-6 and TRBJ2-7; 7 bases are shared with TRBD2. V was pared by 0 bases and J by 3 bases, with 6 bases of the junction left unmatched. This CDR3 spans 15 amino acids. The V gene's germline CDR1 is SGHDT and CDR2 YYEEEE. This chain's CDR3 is CASSLGLGGYYEQYF. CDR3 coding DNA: TGTGCCAGCAGCTTGGGGTTGGGGGGGTACTACGAGCAGTACTTC. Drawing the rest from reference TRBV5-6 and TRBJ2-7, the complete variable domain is DAGVTQSPTHLIKTRGQQVTLRCSPKSGHDTVSWYQQALGQGPQFIFQYYEEEERQRGNFPDRFSGHQFPNYSSELNVNALLLGDSALYLCASSLGLGGYYEQYFGPGTRLTVT.

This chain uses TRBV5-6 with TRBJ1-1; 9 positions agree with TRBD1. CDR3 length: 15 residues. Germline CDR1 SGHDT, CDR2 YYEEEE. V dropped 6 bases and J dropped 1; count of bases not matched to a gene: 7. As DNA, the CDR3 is TGTGCCAGCAAAGAACAGGGGGCTCGGAACACTGAAGCTTTCTTT. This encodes CASKEQGARNTEAFF.

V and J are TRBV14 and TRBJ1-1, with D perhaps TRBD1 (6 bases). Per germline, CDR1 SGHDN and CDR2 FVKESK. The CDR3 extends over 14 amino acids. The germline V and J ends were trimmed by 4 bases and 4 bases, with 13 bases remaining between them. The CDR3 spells CASSPQGMGTEAFF. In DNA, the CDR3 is TGTGCCAGCAGCCCCCAGGGGATGGGCACTGAAGCTTTCTTT.

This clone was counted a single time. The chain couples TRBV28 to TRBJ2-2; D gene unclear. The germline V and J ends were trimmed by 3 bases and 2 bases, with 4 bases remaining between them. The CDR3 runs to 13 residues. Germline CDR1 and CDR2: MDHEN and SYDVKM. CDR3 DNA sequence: TGTGCCAGCAGTTTGGCCAACACCGGGGAGCTGTTTTTT. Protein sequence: CASSLANTGELFF.

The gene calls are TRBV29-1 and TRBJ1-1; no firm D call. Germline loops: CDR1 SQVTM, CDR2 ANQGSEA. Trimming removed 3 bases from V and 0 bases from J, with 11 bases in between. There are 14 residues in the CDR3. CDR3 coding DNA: TGCAGCGTTGATAGGAACGGAGTGAACACTGAAGCTTTCTTT. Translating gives CSVDRNGVNTEAFF.

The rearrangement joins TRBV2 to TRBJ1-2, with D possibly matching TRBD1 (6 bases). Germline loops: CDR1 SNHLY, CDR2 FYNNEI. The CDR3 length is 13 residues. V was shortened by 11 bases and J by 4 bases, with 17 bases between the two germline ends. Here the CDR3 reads CARAVRGSYGYTF. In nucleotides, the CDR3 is TGTGCCCGCGCAGTCAGGGGATCCTATGGCTACACCTTC. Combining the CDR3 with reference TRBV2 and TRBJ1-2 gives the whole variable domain EPEVTQTPSHQVTQMGQEVILRCVPISNHLYFYWYRQILGQKVEFLVSFYNNEISEKSEIFDDQFSVERPDGSNFTLKIRSTKLEDSAMYFCARAVRGSYGYTFGSGTRLTVV.

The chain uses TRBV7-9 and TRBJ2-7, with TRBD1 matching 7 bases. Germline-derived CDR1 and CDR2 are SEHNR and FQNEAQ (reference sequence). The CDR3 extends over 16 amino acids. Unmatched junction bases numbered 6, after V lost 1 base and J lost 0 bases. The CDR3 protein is CASSLVGQYISYEQYF. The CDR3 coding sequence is TGTGCCAGCAGCTTAGTGGGACAGTATATCTCCTACGAGCAGTACTTC.

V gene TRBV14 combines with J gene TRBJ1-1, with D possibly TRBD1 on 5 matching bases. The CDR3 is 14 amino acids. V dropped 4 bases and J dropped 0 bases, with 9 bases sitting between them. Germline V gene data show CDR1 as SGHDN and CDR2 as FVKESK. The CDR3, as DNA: TGTGCCAGCAGCCCACAGGAGATGAACACTGAAGCTTTCTTT. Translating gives CASSPQEMNTEAFF.

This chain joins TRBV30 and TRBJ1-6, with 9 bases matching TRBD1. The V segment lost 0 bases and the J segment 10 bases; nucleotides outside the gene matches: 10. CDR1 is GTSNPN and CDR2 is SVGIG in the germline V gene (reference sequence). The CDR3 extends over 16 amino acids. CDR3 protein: CAWSVTGGVRRSPLHF. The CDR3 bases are TGTGCCTGGAGTGTCACAGGGGGCGTTAGAAGGTCACCCCTCCACTTT.

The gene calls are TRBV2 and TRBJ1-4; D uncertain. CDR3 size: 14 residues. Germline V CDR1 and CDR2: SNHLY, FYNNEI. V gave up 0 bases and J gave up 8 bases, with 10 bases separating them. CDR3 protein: CASSEALRWEKLFF. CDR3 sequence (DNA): TGTGCCAGCAGTGAAGCGCTCAGGTGGGAAAAACTGTTTTTT.

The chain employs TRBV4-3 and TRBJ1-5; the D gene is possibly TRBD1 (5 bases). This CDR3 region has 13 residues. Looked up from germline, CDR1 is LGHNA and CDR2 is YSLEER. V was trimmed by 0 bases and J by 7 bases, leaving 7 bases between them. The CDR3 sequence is CASSQEGAQPQHF. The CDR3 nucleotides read TGCGCCAGCAGCCAAGAAGGGGCGCAGCCCCAGCATTTT.

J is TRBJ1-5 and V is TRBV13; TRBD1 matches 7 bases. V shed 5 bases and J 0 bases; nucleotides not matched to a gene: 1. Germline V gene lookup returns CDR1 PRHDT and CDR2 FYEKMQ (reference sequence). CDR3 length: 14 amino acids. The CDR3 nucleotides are TGTGCCAGCAGCCGACAGGGTAGCAATCAGCCCCAGCATTTT. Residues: CASSRQGSNQPQHF.

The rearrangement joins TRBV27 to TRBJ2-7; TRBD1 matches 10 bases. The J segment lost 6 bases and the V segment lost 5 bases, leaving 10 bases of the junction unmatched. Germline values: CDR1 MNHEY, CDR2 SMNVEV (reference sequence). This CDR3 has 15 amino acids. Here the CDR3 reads CASSVRQGARCEQYF. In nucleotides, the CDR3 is TGTGCCAGCAGTGTCCGACAGGGGGCGCGGTGCGAGCAGTACTTC.

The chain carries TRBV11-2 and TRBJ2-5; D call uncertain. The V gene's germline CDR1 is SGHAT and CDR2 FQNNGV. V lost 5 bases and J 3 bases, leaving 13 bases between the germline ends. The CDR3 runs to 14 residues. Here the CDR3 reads CASSPRQDKETQYF. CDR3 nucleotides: TGTGCCAGCAGCCCCAGGCAGGATAAAGAGACCCAGTACTTC. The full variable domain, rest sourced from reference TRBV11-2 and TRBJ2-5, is EAGVAQSPRYKIIEKRQSVAFWCNPISGHATLYWYQQILGQGPKLLIQFQNNGVVDDSQLPKDRFSAERLKGVDSTLKIQPAKLEDSAVYLCASSPRQDKETQYFGPGTRLLVL.

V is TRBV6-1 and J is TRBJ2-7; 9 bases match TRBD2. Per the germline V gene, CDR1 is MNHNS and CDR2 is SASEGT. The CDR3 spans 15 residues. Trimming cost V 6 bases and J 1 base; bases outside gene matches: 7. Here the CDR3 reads CASRNERGESYEQYF. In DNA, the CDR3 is TGTGCCAGCAGAAATGAGCGGGGGGAATCCTACGAGCAGTACTTC.